One and the same sample provided the 14 T cell receptor beta chains below, sequenced in a study of cytomegalovirus exposure and HLA in healthy donors. Amplification used 60 Vbeta primers and 13 Jbeta primers. This table comes from immunoSEQ multiplex PCR, and its TCRdb copy is limited to in-frame clones, with some not included. The sample has 55,000 to 80,000 clones; over 60% are singletons. Sequencing used PBMCs. These receptors all come from a man aged 45 to 65 in good health and CMV-seropositive.

CDR3: CASSLKSGPLNNSPLHF. The CDR3 DNA follows: TGTGCCAGCAGCTTAAAATCAGGGCCCTTAAACAATTCACCCCTCCACTTT. J is TRBJ1-6 and V is TRBV7-8, with a weak D call TRBD1 (5 bases). Germline V gene data show CDR1 as SGHVS and CDR2 as FQNEAQ. The germline V and J ends were trimmed by 2 bases and 7 bases, with 18 bases remaining between them. This CDR3 is 17 amino acids long.

The chain joins TRBV5-1 to TRBJ2-7; D gene unclear. Germline V lookup: CDR1 SGHRS, CDR2 YFSETQ. This CDR3 is 13 amino acids long. V dropped 4 bases and J dropped 2 bases, with 10 bases sitting between them. In DNA form, the CDR3 reads TGCGCCAGCAGCCCCCCTTCCCCCTACGAGCAGTACTTC. Encoded protein: CASSPPSPYEQYF. Drawing the rest from reference TRBV5-1 and TRBJ2-7, the complete variable domain is KAGVTQTPRYLIKTRGQQVTLSCSPISGHRSVSWYQQTPGQGLQFLFEYFSETQRNKGNFPGRFSGRQFSNSRSEMNVSTLELGDSALYLCASSPPSPYEQYFGPGTRLTVT.

The chain combines TRBV15 with TRBJ1-1, with D hard to call. Germline V gene lookup returns CDR1 LNHNV and CDR2 YYDKDF (reference sequence). The CDR3 loop spans 15 amino acids. V lost 0 bases and J lost 1, with 9 bases in between. The CDR3 DNA reads as TGTGCCACCAGCAGAGATTTCTCAGGGAACACTGAAGCTTTCTTT. This sequence encodes CATSRDFSGNTEAFF.

V gene TRBV9 combines with J gene TRBJ1-4; 9 bases map to TRBD1. The CDR3 spans 14 residues. Unmatched junction bases numbered 3, after V lost 4 bases and J lost 5 bases. CDR1 is SGDLS and CDR2 is YYNGEE in the germline V gene. CDR3 bases: TGTGCCAGCAGCACCGGACAGGGGAATGAAAAACTGTTTTTT. It codes for CASSTGQGNEKLFF.

The chain recombines TRBV27 with TRBJ2-7; D is perhaps TRBD2 (6 bases). V lost 3 bases, J lost 3 bases, and 18 bases lay in between. CDR1 MNHEY and CDR2 SMNVEV come from the germline V gene (reference sequence). The CDR3 runs to 16 residues. The CDR3 region is CASSLLGGGPYYEQYF. Written as DNA, the CDR3 is TGTGCCAGCAGTTTGCTTGGGGGAGGCCCCTACTACGAGCAGTACTTC.

The chain joins TRBV5-4 to TRBJ1-4; a possible D gene is TRBD1 (5 bases). Deletions cut 4 bases from V and 5 bases from J, with 15 bases between. The CDR3 contains 15 residues. Germline V gene lookup returns CDR1 SGHNT and CDR2 YYREEE (reference sequence). The CDR3 sequence: CASSPGTNKNEKLFF. The CDR3 nucleotides are TGTGCCAGCAGCCCTGGGACTAACAAGAATGAAAAACTGTTTTTT.

The chain employs TRBV5-6 and TRBJ2-1, with no clear D. The CDR3 runs to 13 residues. Germline values: CDR1 SGHDT, CDR2 YYEEEE. V was shortened by 6 bases and J by 1 base, with 8 bases between the two germline ends. CDR3 loop: CASTPRSYNEQFF. Written as DNA, the CDR3 is TGTGCCAGCACCCCGCGGTCCTACAATGAGCAGTTCTTC.

J is TRBJ1-1 and V is TRBV11-2, with D perhaps matching TRBD1 (5 bases). The germline CDR1 and CDR2 sequences are SGHAT and FQNNGV. The ends were cut back, 3 bases at V and 4 bases at J, with 15 bases in the middle. The CDR3 runs to 15 residues. DNA of the CDR3: TGTGCCAGCAGCTTTATCCAAGACAGTTTCACTGAAGCTTTCTTT. It is translated as CASSFIQDSFTEAFF.

This clone was recorded a few times. The rearrangement links TRBV29-1 to TRBJ2-1, with TRBD2 as a possible D gene (5 bases). Trimming cost V 3 bases and J 3 bases, with 12 bases left between them. CDR3 size: 14 residues. Germline lookup yields CDR1 SQVTM and CDR2 ANQGSEA. The CDR3 loop is CSVDVSGLYNEQFF. The DNA of the CDR3 is TGCAGCGTTGATGTCAGCGGCCTCTACAATGAGCAGTTCTTC.

This chain links TRBV5-4 with TRBJ2-3; 7 positions agree with TRBD2. V dropped 0 bases and J dropped 0; count of bases not matched to a gene: 4. Looked up from germline, CDR1 is SGHNT and CDR2 is YYREEE (reference sequence). CDR3 length: 16 amino acids. The CDR3 is CASSLAGRASTDTQYF. The CDR3 bases are TGTGCCAGCAGCTTGGCGGGGAGGGCGAGCACAGATACGCAGTATTTT.

This chain joins TRBV7-9 and TRBJ1-2; D call uncertain. The CDR3 has 12 residues. V was pared by 5 bases and J by 2 bases, with 6 bases between. Germline V gene sequence: CDR1 SEHNR, CDR2 FQNEAQ (reference sequence). The CDR3 region is CASSPSNYGYTF. DNA for the CDR3: TGTGCCAGCAGCCCGTCCAACTATGGCTACACCTTC.

This clone was detected a few times. The genes are TRBV7-7 and TRBJ2-3, with 12 positions matching TRBD1. This CDR3 is 17 amino acids long. Trimming removed 8 bases from V and 6 bases from J; junction bases left unmatched: 15. Per the germline V gene, CDR1 is SSHAT and CDR2 is FNYEAQ (reference sequence). The CDR3: CASASGGPGQGADTQYF. DNA of the CDR3: TGTGCCAGCGCTTCAGGGGGACCGGGACAGGGGGCTGATACGCAGTATTTT.

The chain has TRBV9 and TRBJ2-5; 9 nucleotides agree with TRBD1. The CDR3 covers 16 residues. Looked up from germline, CDR1 is SGDLS and CDR2 is YYNGEE. V was pared by 0 bases and J by 5 bases, with 8 bases of the junction left unmatched. The CDR3 protein is CASSVGGGTGTETQYF. The CDR3 nucleotides are TGTGCCAGCAGCGTAGGGGGCGGGACAGGGACCGAGACCCAGTACTTC.

The chain employs TRBV27 and TRBJ2-5; 14 nucleotides line up with TRBD2. The V segment lost 8 bases and the J segment 1 base; nucleotides outside the gene matches: 9. CDR1 and CDR2 (germline): MNHEY, SMNVEV (reference sequence). The CDR3 runs 17 residues. The chain's CDR3 is CASHGTSGRGGQETQYF. CDR3 bases: TGTGCCAGCCACGGGACTAGCGGGAGAGGGGGCCAAGAGACCCAGTACTTC.